This T cell receptor (beta chain) came from a study of sequential checkpoint blockade in melanoma. Study in general: About two dozen patients had tumor biopsies before treatment and at week 13.

Treatment here: randomized to nivolumab then ipilimumab (arm A) or the reverse (arm B). The table lists this clone with many counts. J gave up 3 bases and V 5 bases, and 5 bases lay outside the gene matches. The CDR3 consists of 14 residues. Germline assignment: CDR1 SGHNT and CDR2 YENEEA. TCRdb's table, derived via immunoSEQ multiplex PCR, lists solely in-frame clones and lacks some. Of 6,000 to 9,500 clones in the sample, approximately 30% were seen once. The rearrangement joins TRBV11-3 to TRBJ1-2; 8 bases are shared with TRBD1. Source: tumor tissue (inferred from file names), taken from a patient given nivolumab and ipilimumab in sequence. The receptor was isolated from a human donor with melanoma. This chain's CDR3 is CASSGGTGYYGYTF. The CDR3 DNA sequence: TGTGCCAGCAGCGGGGGGACAGGATACTATGGCTACACCTTC.